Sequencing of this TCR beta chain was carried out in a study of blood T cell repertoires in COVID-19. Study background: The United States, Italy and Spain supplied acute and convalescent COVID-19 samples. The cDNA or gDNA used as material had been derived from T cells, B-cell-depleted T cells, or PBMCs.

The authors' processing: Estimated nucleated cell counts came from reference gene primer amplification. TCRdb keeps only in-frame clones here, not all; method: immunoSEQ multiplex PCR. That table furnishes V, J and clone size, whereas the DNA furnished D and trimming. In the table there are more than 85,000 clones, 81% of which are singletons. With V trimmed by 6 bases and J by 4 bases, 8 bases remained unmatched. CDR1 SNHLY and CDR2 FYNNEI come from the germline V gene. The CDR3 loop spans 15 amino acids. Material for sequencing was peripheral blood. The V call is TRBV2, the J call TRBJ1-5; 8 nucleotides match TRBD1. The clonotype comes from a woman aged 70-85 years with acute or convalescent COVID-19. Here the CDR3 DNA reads TGTGCCAGCAGCCTCGGACAGGGAGAAAATCAGCCCCAGCATTTT. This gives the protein CASSLGQGENQPQHF. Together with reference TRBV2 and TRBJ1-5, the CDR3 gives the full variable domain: EPEVTQTPSHQVTQMGQEVILRCVPISNHLYFYWYRQILGQKVEFLVSFYNNEISEKSEIFDDQFSVERPDGSNFTLKIRSTKLEDSAMYFCASSLGQGENQPQHFGDGTRLSIL.